Listed below are T cell receptor beta chains from one sample, sequenced in a study of blood T cell repertoires in COVID-19. This table comes from immunoSEQ multiplex PCR, and its TCRdb copy is limited to in-frame clones, with some not included. Of more than 300,000 clones in the sample, 90% were seen once. Source material: PBMCs or T cells enriched from blood (not recorded which). These receptors came from a woman under 40 who had been exposed to COVID-19. Both conserved end residues are part of each CDR3.

j_gene: TRBJ1-1; v_gene: TRBV6-5; CDR3aa: CASRTRDTEAFF
j_gene: TRBJ2-3; v_gene: TRBV7-8; CDR3aa: CASSFDAEDTQYF
j_gene: TRBJ2-7; v_gene: TRBV7-2; CDR3aa: CASSSRLAGGKPIYEQYF
j_gene: TRBJ1-2; v_gene: TRBV6-2/TRBV6-3; CDR3aa: CASSYPLRTANYGYTF
j_gene: TRBJ2-1; v_gene: TRBV2; CDR3aa: CASSETTPGLATNYNEQFF
j_gene: TRBJ1-2; v_gene: TRBV20-1; CDR3aa: CSASTGRGRYGYTF
j_gene: TRBJ2-7; v_gene: TRBV4-2; CDR3aa: CASSPFKGQGDYEQYF
j_gene: TRBJ2-2; v_gene: TRBV5-1; CDR3aa: CASSFKPGDTGELFF
j_gene: TRBJ2-3; v_gene: TRBV5-1; CDR3aa: CASSTGSVTDTQYF
j_gene: TRBJ2-1; v_gene: TRBV6-5; CDR3aa: CASSPSHGDNEQFF
j_gene: TRBJ1-5; v_gene: TRBV4-3; CDR3aa: CASSRIPTGPNQPQHF
j_gene: TRBJ2-2; v_gene: TRBV5-5; CDR3aa: CASSPRTGEVGELFF
j_gene: TRBJ1-2; v_gene: TRBV2; CDR3aa: CASSEQGGYGYTF
j_gene: TRBJ1-1; v_gene: TRBV21-1; CDR3aa: CASSRGGICRRGAFF
j_gene: TRBJ1-1; v_gene: TRBV29-1; CDR3aa: CSVDVGPGGAFF
j_gene: TRBJ1-1; v_gene: TRBV2; CDR3aa: CASSTDSRTEAFF
j_gene: TRBJ2-1; v_gene: TRBV7-9; CDR3aa: CASSLAGGEQFF
j_gene: TRBJ2-5; v_gene: TRBV6-5; CDR3aa: CASTRDFKETQYF
j_gene: TRBJ1-2; v_gene: TRBV10-3; CDR3aa: CAISAGLGQDGYGYTF
j_gene: TRBJ1-1; v_gene: TRBV11-2; CDR3aa: CASSRHREAGGEAFF
j_gene: TRBJ2-5; v_gene: TRBV4-2; CDR3aa: CASSQDQGWGETQYF
j_gene: TRBJ2-3; v_gene: TRBV5-1; CDR3aa: CASSLARPDTQYF
j_gene: TRBJ1-3; v_gene: TRBV12-1; CDR3aa: CASTRSGTGYGNTIYF
j_gene: TRBJ1-5; v_gene: TRBV6-5; CDR3aa: CASSTRDRGSQPQHF
j_gene: TRBJ2-2; v_gene: TRBV23-1; CDR3aa: CASTTISGGPTGELFF
j_gene: TRBJ1-6; v_gene: TRBV6-4; CDR3aa: CASSEIQAGRSPLHF
j_gene: TRBJ2-1; v_gene: TRBV7-8; CDR3aa: CASSVGTVNEQFF
j_gene: TRBJ1-2; v_gene: TRBV6-5; CDR3aa: CASSFRDSRHYGYTF
j_gene: TRBJ1-1; v_gene: TRBV29-1; CDR3aa: CSVEVRYVGEAFF
j_gene: TRBJ2-3; v_gene: TRBV5-1; CDR3aa: CASSLGTTHGADTQYF
j_gene: TRBJ2-2; v_gene: TRBV11-3; CDR3aa: CASSGGGTGELFF
j_gene: TRBJ1-2; v_gene: TRBV3-1/TRBV3-2; CDR3aa: CASSQGPIYGYTF
j_gene: TRBJ2-3; v_gene: TRBV9; CDR3aa: CASSVAGDRGRDTQYF
j_gene: TRBJ1-6; v_gene: TRBV2; CDR3aa: CASSFLNSPLHF
j_gene: TRBJ1-2; v_gene: TRBV9; CDR3aa: CASSRQGGPYGYTF
j_gene: TRBJ2-7; v_gene: TRBV29-1; CDR3aa: CSVEKVAGTYEQYF
j_gene: TRBJ2-1; v_gene: TRBV4-1; CDR3aa: CASSLILDRVGYNEQFF
j_gene: TRBJ1-2; v_gene: TRBV11-3; CDR3aa: CASGGTTNYGYTF
j_gene: TRBJ1-1; v_gene: TRBV11-2; CDR3aa: CASSLQGTEAFF
j_gene: TRBJ2-3; v_gene: TRBV7-6; CDR3aa: CASSLVGWGGTDTQYF
j_gene: TRBJ2-7; v_gene: TRBV19; CDR3aa: CASSFRQGGEQYF
j_gene: TRBJ2-7; v_gene: TRBV30; CDR3aa: CASSGGPYEQYF
j_gene: TRBJ1-2; v_gene: TRBV11-3; CDR3aa: CASSHGTGGGYTF
j_gene: TRBJ1-1; v_gene: TRBV5-1; CDR3aa: CASSLASGTEAFF
j_gene: TRBJ2-1; v_gene: TRBV7-6; CDR3aa: CASSLGPATSGALDEQFF
j_gene: TRBJ1-2; v_gene: TRBV27; CDR3aa: CASSFFPETGTGGADGYTF
j_gene: TRBJ2-7; v_gene: TRBV10-3; CDR3aa: CAISESYLSSYEQYF
j_gene: TRBJ1-6; v_gene: TRBV5-4; CDR3aa: CASSLVGGHLHF
j_gene: TRBJ2-4; v_gene: TRBV11-1; CDR3aa: CASSSQGDSAKNIQYF
j_gene: TRBJ1-2; v_gene: TRBV16; CDR3aa: CASSPQRRVVNYGYTF